This TCR beta chain was retrieved from a study of shared clonotypes between healthy human individuals. Study outcomes and limitations: Only blood underwent sampling, and tissue repertoires likely differ. Generation probabilities were higher for clonotypes shared across all four sorted-subset donors than for unshared ones. Represented diversity, genetic and exposure-history alike, was limited by few donors.

Terminally differentiated effector memory CD45RA+ cells were excluded from the naive CD8 cells, which were CD45RO-negative and positively selected for CCR7. This CDR3 region has 14 residues. Germline CDR1 SEHNR, CDR2 FQNEAQ (reference sequence). J was trimmed by 5 bases and V by 5 bases; bases with no gene match: 5. Clones were read by immunoSEQ multiplex PCR, and TCRdb kept only the in-frame ones, dropping some. The sample has millions of clones, approximately 94% seen once. Remarks on this clone: Its antigen remains unknown.

The chain couples TRBV7-9 to TRBJ2-2; TRBD1 matches 7 bases. The material sequenced was naive CD8+ T cells from PBMCs. This receptor was obtained from a man younger than 35 in good health. Some clones in this sample may be carry-over from other donors' samples. The CDR3 DNA reads as TGTGCCAGCAGCCCTGGGACAGAAACCGGGGAGCTGTTTTTT. As protein: CASSPGTETGELFF.